This record concerns one T cell receptor beta chain sequence. Its antigen specificity is not known. Per-nucleotide qualities are absent, and no much larger clonotype sits a single base away. This specimen belongs to a study of vaccination and CD4 T cells after COVID-19 (dated by TCRdb to the early 2020s). Study-level background: Every convalescent patient had a positive nasal swab PCR test for SARS-CoV-2, with mild disease in under ten patients and severe disease in one. In the convalescent cohort there were six males and four females, among whom were two Hispanic individuals, seven Caucasians, two Asians and one multiracial person. Participants got two doses of the Pfizer-BioNTech BNT162b2 vaccine (n=8) or two doses of the Moderna mRNA-1273 vaccine (n=2). Post-COVID blood samples from convalescent patients were collected a median of approximately 93 days after diagnosis, with a range of roughly 30 to 161 days. Post-vaccine blood samples were collected a median of approximately 68 days after the second vaccine dose, ranging from about 13 to 250 days. The cultures were stimulated with overlapping spike peptide pools from SARS-CoV-2 and from the common cold coronaviruses HCoV-NL63, HCoV-OC43 and HCoV-229E. In control cultures, a CEFX viral epitope pool was used as positive control, an HIV-1 Nef peptide pool was used as negative control, or no peptide was added. In some eleven COVID-19 convalescent patients and a few infection-naive healthy vaccine recipients, researchers compared the spike-specific CD4+ TCR repertoire from before mRNA vaccination with the repertoire from after.

Results the study describes overall, beyond this receptor: Of the vaccine-specific clones in convalescent patients, 304 of 307, or nearly all, reacted only to SARS-CoV-2 spike and did not cross-react with common cold coronaviruses. Among convalescent patients, a median roughly 90% of the SARS-CoV-2-reactive clones seen after vaccination appeared only after vaccination, which suggests priming specific to the vaccine. The study included relatively few convalescent patients and did not analyze early timepoints after natural infection. The median count of SARS-CoV-2-reactive clonotypes went up from 20 to 25 after infection to a few dozen after vaccination, although the change was not significant.

The treatment or condition label for this specimen denotes: roughly ten-day PBMC culture with coronavirus spike peptide pools or control peptides (ViraFEST assay). To expand antigen-specific T cells with peptide pools and then pick out the expanded clonotypes through TCR sequencing, the study relied on the ViraFEST assay. Positive SARS-CoV-2 PCR tests in the convalescent patients dated from March to December 2020, before Alpha, Beta and Delta variants emerged in the United States. Each well held 1.5 million to 2.5 million PBMCs cultured with about 9.8 ug/ml peptide pools in IMDM containing approximately 5% human AB serum and roughly 9 IU/ml IL-2. On days 3 and 7, half of the culture medium was replaced with fresh IL-2-containing medium. Once the cells had been in culture for 9 to 10 days, the EasySep CD4+ T cell isolation kit was used to isolate CD4+ T cells by negative selection. Ficoll-Paque Plus gradient centrifugation was used to isolate PBMCs from whole blood, and the isolated PBMCs were then either used fresh or cryopreserved at -140C. Triplicate wells were generally used for each culture condition.

The library was obtained by PCR. DNA from cultured CD4+ T cells was subjected to TCR sequencing with the Oncomine TCR Beta short-read assay at the Johns Hopkins FTIC core. Genomic DNA was extracted from the cultured CD4+ T cells with the QIAamp micro DNA kit. The Oncomine TCR Beta libraries from cultured CD4+ T cells were pooled using unique dual indexes and then sequenced on an Illumina iSeq 100. The authors' analysis ran thus. Non-productive sequences were removed, and CDR3s not starting with C, not ending with F or W, or shorter than 7 amino acids were discarded. Antigen-specific clonotypes were identified using the MANAFEST web application through comparison of peptide-stimulated wells with reference and other culture wells. An FDR below 0.05, an odds ratio above 5, and a productive frequency above 0.1% in at least two of three replicate wells were required for clones to be considered positive. A clonotype was classed as cross-reactive if the clonotype showed significant expansion both in SARS-CoV-2 spike wells and in at least one common cold coronavirus spike condition. Using R version 3.6.1, CDR3 homology was evaluated through Levenshtein distances (stringdist) along with unrooted phylogenetic trees (ape). TCRdb took the public reads, trimmed them with fastp at Q25, ran MiXCR for clone calling and kept in-frame beta chains. Identical CDR3 protein sequences are pooled into one entry, listed with their most common genes and DNA. V and J calls and clone size were set by TCRdb, not the authors. The sample includes roughly 16,000 distinct CDR3 sequences, with about 53% observed a single time. The ten most abundant clones make up 3% to 4.5% of the sample.

From the germline V gene, CDR1 is MNHEY and CDR2 is SVGEGT. The CDR3 has 18 amino acids, counting the end cysteine and phenylalanine. CDR3 DNA is the only sequence kept; it has 54 bases, read in frame from the first base. Trimming leaves V shorter by 4 bases and J shorter by 1 base, with the junction holding 8 bases beyond the gene matches. The sequence came from a human donor who had recovered from COVID-19. This sequence uses TRBV6-2 or TRBV6-3 and TRBJ2-3; 13 bases in the middle match TRBD2. The sample here was CD4+ T cells from blood, cultured in vitro, taken before SARS-CoV-2 vaccination. CDR3 loop: CASSSMGTSGTRTDTQYF. Here is the DNA: TGTGCCAGCAGTTCGATGGGGACTAGCGGGACCCGCACAGATACGCAGTATTTT.